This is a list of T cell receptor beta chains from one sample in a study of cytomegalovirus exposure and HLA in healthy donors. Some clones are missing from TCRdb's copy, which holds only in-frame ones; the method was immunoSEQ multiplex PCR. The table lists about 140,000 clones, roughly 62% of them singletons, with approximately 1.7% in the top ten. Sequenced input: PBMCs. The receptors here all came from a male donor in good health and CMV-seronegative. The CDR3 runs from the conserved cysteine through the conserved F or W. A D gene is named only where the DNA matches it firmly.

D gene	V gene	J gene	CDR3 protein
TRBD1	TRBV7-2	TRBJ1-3	CASSSNTGGYGNTIYF
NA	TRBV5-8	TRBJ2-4	CASSFRDRKNIQYF
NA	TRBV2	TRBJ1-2	CASSIRQPDGYTF
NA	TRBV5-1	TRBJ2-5	CASSRVPGTPETQYF
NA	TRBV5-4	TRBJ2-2	CASSSLAAGTGELFF
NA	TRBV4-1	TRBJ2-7	CASSQDVVRPEQYF
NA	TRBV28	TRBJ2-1	CASSLRGDEQFF
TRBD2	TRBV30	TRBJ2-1	CAWSTLAGGHYNEQFF
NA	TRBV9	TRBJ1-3	CASSVWPSGNTIYF
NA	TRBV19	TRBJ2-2	CASLRGGPGELFF
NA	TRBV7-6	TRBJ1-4	CASSLGRDNEKLFF
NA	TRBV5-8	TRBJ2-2	CASSSDYGELFF
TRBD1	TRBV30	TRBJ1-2	CAGGTGSFGGYTF
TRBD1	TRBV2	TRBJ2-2	CASIGQGVWTGELFF
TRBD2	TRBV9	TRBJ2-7	CASSVGEGVLAPPYEQYF
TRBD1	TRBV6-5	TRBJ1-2	CASSYRSGTGSYGYTF
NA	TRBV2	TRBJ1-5	CASSEYGVSNQPQHF
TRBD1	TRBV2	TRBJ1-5	CASTYRTGRYQPQHF
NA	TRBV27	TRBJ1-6	CASSLRGSSYNSPLHF
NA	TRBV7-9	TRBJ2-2	CASTRGRINTGELFF
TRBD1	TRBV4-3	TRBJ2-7	CASSQDPGGYEQYF
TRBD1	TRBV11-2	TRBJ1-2	CASSLVMGRTGEDYGYTF
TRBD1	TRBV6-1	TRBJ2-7	CASSEIRTGANYEQYF
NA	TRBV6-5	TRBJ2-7	CASTSSATYEQYF
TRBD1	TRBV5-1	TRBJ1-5	CASSLGTGADNQPQHF